This T cell receptor (beta chain) was found in a study of blood T cell repertoires in COVID-19. The CDR3 has 15 residues. The V gene end was trimmed by 4 bases and the J gene end by 4 bases; junction bases not matched to a gene: 8. Germline-derived CDR1 and CDR2 are KGHDR and SFDVKD. Libraries were prepared by immunoSEQ multiplex PCR; TCRdb keeps only in-frame clonotypes and omits some of them. Of tens of thousands of clones listed, 86% were seen once; the top ten hold about a fifth. Sequencing input: peripheral blood. This chain links TRBV24-1 with TRBJ1-2, with TRBD1 matching over 7 bases. The TCR was taken from a woman older than 75 in a cohort sampled during active or convalescent COVID-19. CDR3 in amino acids: CATSDPGTEVYGYTF. Written as DNA, the CDR3 is TGTGCCACCAGTGACCCCGGGACAGAGGTCTATGGCTACACCTTC.